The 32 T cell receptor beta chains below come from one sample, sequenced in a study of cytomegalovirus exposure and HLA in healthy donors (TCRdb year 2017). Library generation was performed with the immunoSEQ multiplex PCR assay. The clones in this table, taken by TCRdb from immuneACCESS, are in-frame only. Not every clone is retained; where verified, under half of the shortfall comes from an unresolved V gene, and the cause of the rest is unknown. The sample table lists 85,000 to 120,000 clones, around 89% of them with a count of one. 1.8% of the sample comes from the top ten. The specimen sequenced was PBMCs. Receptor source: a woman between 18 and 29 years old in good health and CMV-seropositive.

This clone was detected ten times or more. The CDR3 nucleotides read TGTGCCAGCAGCTTAGGACACTATAATTCACCCCTCCACTTT. This gives the protein CASSLGHYNSPLHF. The chain links TRBV11-2 to TRBJ1-6, with D unclear. CDR3 length: 14 amino acids. Between the trimmed V and J ends, which lost 1 base and 3 bases, there was a span of 4 bases. Germline V lookup: CDR1 SGHAT, CDR2 FQNNGV.

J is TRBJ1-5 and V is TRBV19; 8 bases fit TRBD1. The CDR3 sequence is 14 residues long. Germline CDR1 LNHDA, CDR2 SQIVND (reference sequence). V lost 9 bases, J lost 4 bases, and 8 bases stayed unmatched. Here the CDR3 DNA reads TGTGCCAGCCGACCCCGGACAGGGAATCAGCCCCAGCATTTT. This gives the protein CASRPRTGNQPQHF.

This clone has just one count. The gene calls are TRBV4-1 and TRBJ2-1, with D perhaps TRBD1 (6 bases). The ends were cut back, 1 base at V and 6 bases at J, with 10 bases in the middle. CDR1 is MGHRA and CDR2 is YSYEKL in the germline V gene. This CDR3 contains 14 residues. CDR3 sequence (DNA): TGCGCCAGCAGCCAAGTATCGACAGGCAATGAGCAGTTCTTC. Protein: CASSQVSTGNEQFF.

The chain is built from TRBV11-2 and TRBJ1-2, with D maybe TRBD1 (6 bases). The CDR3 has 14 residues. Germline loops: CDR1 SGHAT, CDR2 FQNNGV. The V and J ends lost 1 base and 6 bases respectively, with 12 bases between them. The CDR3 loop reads CASSLGRGEDGYTF. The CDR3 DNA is TGTGCCAGCAGCTTAGGCAGGGGCGAAGATGGCTACACCTTC.

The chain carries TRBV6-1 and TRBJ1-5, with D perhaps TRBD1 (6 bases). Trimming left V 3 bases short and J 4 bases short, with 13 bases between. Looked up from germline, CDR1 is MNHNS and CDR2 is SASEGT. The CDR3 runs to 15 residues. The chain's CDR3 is CASSDLGTYNQPQHF. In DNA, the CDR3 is TGTGCCAGCAGTGATCTGGGGACATATAATCAGCCCCAGCATTTT.

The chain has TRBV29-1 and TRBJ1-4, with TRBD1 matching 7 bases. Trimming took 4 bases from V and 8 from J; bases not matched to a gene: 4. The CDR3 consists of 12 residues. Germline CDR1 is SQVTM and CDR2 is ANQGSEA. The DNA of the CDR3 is TGCAGCGTTGCGACAGGGATGGAAAAACTGTTTTTT. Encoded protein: CSVATGMEKLFF.

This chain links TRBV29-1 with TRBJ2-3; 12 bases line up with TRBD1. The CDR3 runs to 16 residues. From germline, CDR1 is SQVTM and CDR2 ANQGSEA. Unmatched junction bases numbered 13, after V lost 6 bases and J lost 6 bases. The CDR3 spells CSVVLHGTGGRDTQYF. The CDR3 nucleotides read TGCAGCGTAGTCTTGCATGGGACAGGGGGCAGGGATACGCAGTATTTT.

The CDR3 bases are TGTGCCAGTAGTATGACTAGCGGGGGGGCATTCAACGAGCAGTACTTC. Translation gives CASSMTSGGAFNEQYF. The chain employs TRBV19 and TRBJ2-7; 14 bases align to TRBD2. The germline CDR1 and CDR2 sequences are LNHDA and SQIVND (reference sequence). The V segment lost 3 bases and the J segment 5 bases; nucleotides outside the gene matches: 6. The length of the CDR3 is 16 residues.

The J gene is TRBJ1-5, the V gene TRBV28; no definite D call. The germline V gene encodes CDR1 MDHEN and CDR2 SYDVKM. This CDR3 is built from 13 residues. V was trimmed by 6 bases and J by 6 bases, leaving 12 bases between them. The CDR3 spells CASSHRNSQPQHF. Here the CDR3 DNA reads TGTGCCAGCAGCCACCGTAATAGTCAGCCCCAGCATTTT.

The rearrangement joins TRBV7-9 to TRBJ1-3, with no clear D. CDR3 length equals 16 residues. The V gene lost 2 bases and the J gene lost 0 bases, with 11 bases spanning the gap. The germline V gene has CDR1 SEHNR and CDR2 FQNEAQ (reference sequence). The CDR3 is CASSLFGGISGNTIYF. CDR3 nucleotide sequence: TGTGCCAGCAGCTTATTCGGCGGGATCTCTGGAAACACCATATATTTT.

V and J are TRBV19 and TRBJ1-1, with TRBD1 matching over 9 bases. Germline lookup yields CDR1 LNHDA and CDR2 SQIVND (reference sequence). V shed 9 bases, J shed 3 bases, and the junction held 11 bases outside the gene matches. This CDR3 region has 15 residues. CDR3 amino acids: CASGGQGRWDTEAFF. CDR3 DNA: TGTGCCAGCGGGGGACAGGGCCGATGGGACACTGAAGCTTTCTTT.

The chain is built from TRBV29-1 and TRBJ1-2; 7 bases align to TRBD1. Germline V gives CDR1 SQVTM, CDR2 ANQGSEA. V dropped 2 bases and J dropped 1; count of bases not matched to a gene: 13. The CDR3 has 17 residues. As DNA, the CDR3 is TGCAGCGTTGAAACTCCGGGACAGTTTGGGTTTAACTATGGCTACACCTTC. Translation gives CSVETPGQFGFNYGYTF.

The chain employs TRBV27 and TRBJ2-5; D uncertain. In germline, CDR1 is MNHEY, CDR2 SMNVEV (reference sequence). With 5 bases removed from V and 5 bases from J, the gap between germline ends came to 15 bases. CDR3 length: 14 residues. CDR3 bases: TGTGCCAGCAGTCCAAGACCAGGTTCCGAGACCCAGTACTTC. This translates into CASSPRPGSETQYF.

CDR3 loop: CASSQALAGRVPYEQYF. In DNA, the CDR3 is TGCGCCAGCAGCCAAGCCCTCGCCGGCAGGGTCCCCTACGAGCAGTACTTC. The J gene is TRBJ2-7, the V gene TRBV4-1, with a possible D match to TRBD1 (5 bases). Trimming removed 1 base at V and 2 bases at J, with 18 bases between. This CDR3 comprises 17 residues. CDR1 is MGHRA and CDR2 is YSYEKL in the germline V gene.

The CDR3 bases are TGCAGTGCTAAGGCAGACTACGAGCAGTACGTC. Its protein is CSAKADYEQYV. The chain has TRBV20-1 and TRBJ2-7, with no clear D. V lost 4 bases and J lost 3, with 7 bases in between. The CDR3 has 11 amino acids. CDR1 is DFQATT, CDR2 SNEGSKA, per germline (reference sequence).

The CDR3 DNA reads as TGTGCCAGCAGTTACTCCGGGACTGGGGCCAACGTCCTGACTTTC. This gives the protein CASSYSGTGANVLTF. V and J are TRBV6-5 and TRBJ2-6, with D possibly TRBD2 on 5 matching bases. The CDR3 runs 15 residues. CDR1 and CDR2 (germline): MNHEY, SVGAGI. Trimming shortened V by 0 bases and J by 2 bases, and 5 bases separated the two germline ends.

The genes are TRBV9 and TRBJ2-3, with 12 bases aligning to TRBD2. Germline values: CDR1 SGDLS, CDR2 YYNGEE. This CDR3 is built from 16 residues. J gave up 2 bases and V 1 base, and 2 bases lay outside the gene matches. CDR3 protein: CASSVLAGGLTDTQYF. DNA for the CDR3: TGTGCCAGCAGCGTACTAGCGGGGGGGCTCACAGATACGCAGTATTTT.

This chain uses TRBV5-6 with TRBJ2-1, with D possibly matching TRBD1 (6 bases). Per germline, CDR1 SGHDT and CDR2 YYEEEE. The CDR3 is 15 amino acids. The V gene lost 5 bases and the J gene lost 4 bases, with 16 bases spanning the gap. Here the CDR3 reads CASSWGPGEYNEQFF. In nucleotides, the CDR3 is TGTGCCAGCAGTTGGGGGCCAGGCGAATACAATGAGCAGTTCTTC.

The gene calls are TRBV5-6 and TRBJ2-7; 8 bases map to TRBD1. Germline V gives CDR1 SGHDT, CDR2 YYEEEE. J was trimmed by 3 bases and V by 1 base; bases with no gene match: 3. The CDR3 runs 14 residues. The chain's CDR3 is CASSLQGAGYEQYF. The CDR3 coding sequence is TGTGCCAGCAGCTTGCAGGGGGCAGGCTACGAGCAGTACTTC. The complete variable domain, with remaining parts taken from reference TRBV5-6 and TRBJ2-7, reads DAGVTQSPTHLIKTRGQQVTLRCSPKSGHDTVSWYQQALGQGPQFIFQYYEEEERQRGNFPDRFSGHQFPNYSSELNVNALLLGDSALYLCASSLQGAGYEQYFGPGTRLTVT.

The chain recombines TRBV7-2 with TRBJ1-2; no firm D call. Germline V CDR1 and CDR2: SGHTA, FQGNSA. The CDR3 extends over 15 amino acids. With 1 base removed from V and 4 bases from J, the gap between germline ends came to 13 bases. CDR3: CASSLGRLLGYGYTF. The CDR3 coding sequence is TGTGCCAGCAGCTTAGGACGACTTTTGGGCTATGGCTACACCTTC.

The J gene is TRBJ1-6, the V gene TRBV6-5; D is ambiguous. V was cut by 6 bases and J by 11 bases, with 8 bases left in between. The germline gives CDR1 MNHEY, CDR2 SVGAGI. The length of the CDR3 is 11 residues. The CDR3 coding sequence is TGTGCCAGCAGGACCGGGACACCCCTCCACTTT. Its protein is CASRTGTPLHF.

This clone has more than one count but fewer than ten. CDR3 loop: CASREGTGAGNEQFF. In DNA form, the CDR3 reads TGTGCCAGCAGAGAAGGGACAGGGGCAGGCAATGAGCAGTTCTTC. V gene TRBV28 combines with J gene TRBJ2-1; 10 bases line up with TRBD1. Germline CDR1 MDHEN, CDR2 SYDVKM. The ends lost 6 bases at V and 6 bases at J; junction bases unmatched: 8. CDR3 length equals 15 residues.

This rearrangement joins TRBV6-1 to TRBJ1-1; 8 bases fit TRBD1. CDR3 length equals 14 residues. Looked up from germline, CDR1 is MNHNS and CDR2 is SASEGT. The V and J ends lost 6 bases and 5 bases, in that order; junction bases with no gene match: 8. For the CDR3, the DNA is TGTGCCAGCAGGGAACAGGGGGGTTGGACTGAAGCTTTCTTT. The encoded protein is CASREQGGWTEAFF.

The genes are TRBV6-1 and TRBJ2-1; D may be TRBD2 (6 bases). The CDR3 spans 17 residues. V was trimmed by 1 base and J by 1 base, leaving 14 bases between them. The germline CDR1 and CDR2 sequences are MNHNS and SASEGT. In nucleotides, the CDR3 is TGTGCCAGCAGTGAAGGGGAGGTCTGGGGATCCTACAATGAGCAGTTCTTC. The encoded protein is CASSEGEVWGSYNEQFF.

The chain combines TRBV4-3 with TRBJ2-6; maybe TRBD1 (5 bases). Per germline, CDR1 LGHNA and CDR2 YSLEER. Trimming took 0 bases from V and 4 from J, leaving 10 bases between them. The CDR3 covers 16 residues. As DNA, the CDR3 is TGCGCCAGCAGCCAAGACATAGGGGTCGGGGCCAACGTCCTGACTTTC. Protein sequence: CASSQDIGVGANVLTF.

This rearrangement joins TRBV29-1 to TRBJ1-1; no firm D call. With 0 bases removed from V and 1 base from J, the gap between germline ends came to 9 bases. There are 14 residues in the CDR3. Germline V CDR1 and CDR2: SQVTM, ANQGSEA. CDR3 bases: TGCAGCGTTGAAGATCTACGGGGGAACACTGAAGCTTTCTTT. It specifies CSVEDLRGNTEAFF. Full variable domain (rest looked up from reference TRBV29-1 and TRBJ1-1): SAVISQKPSRDICQRGTSLTIQCQVDSQVTMMFWYRQQPGQSLTLIATANQGSEATYESGFVIDKFPISRPNLTFSTLTVSNMSPEDSSIYLCSVEDLRGNTEAFFGQGTRLTVV.

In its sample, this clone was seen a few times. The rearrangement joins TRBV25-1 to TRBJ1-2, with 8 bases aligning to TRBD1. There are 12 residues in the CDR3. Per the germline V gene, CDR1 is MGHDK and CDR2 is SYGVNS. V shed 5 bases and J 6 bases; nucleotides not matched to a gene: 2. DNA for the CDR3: TGTGCCAGCAGTTTGACAGGGGATGGCTACACCTTC. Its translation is CASSLTGDGYTF.

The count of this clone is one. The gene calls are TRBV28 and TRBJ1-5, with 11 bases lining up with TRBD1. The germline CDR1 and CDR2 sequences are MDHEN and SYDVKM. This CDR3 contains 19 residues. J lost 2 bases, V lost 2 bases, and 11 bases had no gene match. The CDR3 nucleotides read TGTGCCAGCAGTTTAAGGACAGGGGGCGCGTATGGGGGCAATCAGCCCCAGCATTTT. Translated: CASSLRTGGAYGGNQPQHF.

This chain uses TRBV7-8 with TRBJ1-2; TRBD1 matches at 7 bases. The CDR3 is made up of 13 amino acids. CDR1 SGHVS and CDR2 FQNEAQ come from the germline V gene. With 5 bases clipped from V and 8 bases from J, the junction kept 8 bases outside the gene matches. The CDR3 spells CASSIDRADGYTF. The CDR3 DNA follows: TGTGCCAGCAGCATAGACAGGGCAGACGGCTACACCTTC.

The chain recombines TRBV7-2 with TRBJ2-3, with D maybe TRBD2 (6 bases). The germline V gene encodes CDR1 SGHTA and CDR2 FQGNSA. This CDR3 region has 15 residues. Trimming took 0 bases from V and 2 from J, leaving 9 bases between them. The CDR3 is CASSLAAGNTDTQYF. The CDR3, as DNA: TGTGCCAGCAGCTTAGCGGCGGGGAACACAGATACGCAGTATTTT.

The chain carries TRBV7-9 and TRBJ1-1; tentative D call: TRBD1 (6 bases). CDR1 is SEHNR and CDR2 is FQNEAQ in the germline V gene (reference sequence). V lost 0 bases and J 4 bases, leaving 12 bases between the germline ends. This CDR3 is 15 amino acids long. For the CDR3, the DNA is TGTGCCAGCAGCTTAGCGCAGGGGCCAACCACTGAAGCTTTCTTT. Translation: CASSLAQGPTTEAFF.

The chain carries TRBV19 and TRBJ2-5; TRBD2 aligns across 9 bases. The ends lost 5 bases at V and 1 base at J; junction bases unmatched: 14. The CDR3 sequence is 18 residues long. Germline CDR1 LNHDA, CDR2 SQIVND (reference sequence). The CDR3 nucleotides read TGTGCCAGTAGTCAACCCAAATGGCGCGGGGGGGCCCAAGAGACCCAGTACTTC. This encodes CASSQPKWRGGAQETQYF.